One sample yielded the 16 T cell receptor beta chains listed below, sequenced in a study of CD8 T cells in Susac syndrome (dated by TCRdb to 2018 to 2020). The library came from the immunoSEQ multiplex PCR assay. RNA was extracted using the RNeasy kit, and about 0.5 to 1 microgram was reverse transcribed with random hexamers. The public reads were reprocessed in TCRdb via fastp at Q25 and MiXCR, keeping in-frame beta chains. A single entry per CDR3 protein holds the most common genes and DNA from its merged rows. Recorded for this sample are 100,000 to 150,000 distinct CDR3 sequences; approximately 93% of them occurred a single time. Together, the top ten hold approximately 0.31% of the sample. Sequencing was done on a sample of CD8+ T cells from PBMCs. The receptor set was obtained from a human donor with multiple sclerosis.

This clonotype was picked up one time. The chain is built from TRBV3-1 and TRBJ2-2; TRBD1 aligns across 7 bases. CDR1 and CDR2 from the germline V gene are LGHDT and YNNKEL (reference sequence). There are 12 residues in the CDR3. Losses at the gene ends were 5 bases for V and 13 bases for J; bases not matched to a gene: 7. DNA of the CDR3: TGTGCCAGCAGCGGACAGGCCGGAGGGCTGTTTTTT. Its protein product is CASSGQAGGLFF.

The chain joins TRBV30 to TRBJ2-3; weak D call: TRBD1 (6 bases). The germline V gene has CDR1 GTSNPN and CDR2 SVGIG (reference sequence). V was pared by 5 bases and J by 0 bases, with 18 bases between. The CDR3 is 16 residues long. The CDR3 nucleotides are TGTGCCTGGGAGGGTTTTGGGGGCTCTAGCACAGATACGCAGTATTTT. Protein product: CAWEGFGGSSTDTQYF. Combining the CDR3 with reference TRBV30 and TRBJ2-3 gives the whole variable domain SQTIHQWPATLVQPVGSPLSLECTVEGTSNPNLYWYRQAAGRGLQLLFYSVGIGQISSEVPQNLSASRPQDRQFILSSKKLLLSDSGFYLCAWEGFGGSSTDTQYFGPGTRLTVL.

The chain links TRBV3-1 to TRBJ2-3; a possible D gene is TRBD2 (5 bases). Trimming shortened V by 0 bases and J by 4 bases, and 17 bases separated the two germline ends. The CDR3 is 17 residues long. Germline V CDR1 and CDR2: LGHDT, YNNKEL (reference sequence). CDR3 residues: CASSQDPSGLRADTQYF. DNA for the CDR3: TGTGCCAGCAGCCAAGATCCCAGCGGCCTTAGGGCAGATACGCAGTATTTT.

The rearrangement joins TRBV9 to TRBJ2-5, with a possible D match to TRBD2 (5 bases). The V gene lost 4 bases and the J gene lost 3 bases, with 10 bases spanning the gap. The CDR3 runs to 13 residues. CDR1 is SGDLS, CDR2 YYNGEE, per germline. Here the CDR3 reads CASSRVEEETQYF. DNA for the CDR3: TGTGCCAGCAGCAGGGTGGAGGAAGAGACCCAGTACTTC. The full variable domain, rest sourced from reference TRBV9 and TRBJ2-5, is DSGVTQTPKHLITATGQRVTLRCSPRSGDLSVYWYQQSLDQGLQFLIQYYNGEERAKGNILERFSAQQFPDLHSELNLSSLELGDSALYFCASSRVEEETQYFGPGTRLLVL.

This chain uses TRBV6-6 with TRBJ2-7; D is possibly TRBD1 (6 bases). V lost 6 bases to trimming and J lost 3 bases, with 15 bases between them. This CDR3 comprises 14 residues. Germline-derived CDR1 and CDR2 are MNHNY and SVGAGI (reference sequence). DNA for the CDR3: TGTGCCAGCAGCATTAGGACAGAAAACTACGAGCAGTACTTC. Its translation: CASSIRTENYEQYF.

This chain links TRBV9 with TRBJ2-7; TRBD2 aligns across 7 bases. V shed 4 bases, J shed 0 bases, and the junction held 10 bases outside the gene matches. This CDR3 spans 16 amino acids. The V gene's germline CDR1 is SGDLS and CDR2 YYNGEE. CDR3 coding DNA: TGTGCCAGCAGCCTCTATCTAGCGGAGAGCTCCTACGAGCAGTACGTC. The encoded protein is CASSLYLAESSYEQYV.

The CDR3 sequence is CATGTGRRGELFF. The CDR3 bases are TGTGCCACCGGGACAGGGAGGCGCGGGGAGCTGTTTTTT. The rearrangement links TRBV24-1 to TRBJ2-2; 9 bases map to TRBD1. The CDR3 runs 13 residues. V lost 9 bases, J lost 7 bases, and 5 bases stayed unmatched. Germline assignment: CDR1 KGHDR and CDR2 SFDVKD.

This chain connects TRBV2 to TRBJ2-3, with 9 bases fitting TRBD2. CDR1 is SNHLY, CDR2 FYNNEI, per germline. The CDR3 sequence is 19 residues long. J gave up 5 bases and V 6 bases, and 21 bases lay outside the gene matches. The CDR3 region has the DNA TGTGCCAGCAGGGGGACGCCCGACCGCGGGGGGGCCGGAGAAGATACGCAGTATTTT. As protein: CASRGTPDRGGAGEDTQYF.

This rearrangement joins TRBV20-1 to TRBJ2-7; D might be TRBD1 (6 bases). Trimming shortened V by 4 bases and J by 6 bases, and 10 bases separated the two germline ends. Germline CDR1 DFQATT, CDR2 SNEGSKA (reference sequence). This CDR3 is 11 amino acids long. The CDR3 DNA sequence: TGCAGTGCTACCAGGGGACGCGAGCAGTACTTC. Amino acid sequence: CSATRGREQYF.

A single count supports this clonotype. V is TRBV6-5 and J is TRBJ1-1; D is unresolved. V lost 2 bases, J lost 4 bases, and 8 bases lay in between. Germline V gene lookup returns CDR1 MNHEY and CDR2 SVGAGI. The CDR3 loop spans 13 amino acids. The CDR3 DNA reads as TGTGCCAGCAGTTACGCCGAGGGCACTGAAGCTTTCTTT. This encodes CASSYAEGTEAFF.

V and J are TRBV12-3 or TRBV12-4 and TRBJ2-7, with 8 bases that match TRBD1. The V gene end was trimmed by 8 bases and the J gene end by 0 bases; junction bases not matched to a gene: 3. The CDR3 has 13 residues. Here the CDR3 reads CASRDRSSYEQYF. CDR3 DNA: TGTGCCAGCCGGGACAGGAGCTCCTACGAGCAGTACTTC.

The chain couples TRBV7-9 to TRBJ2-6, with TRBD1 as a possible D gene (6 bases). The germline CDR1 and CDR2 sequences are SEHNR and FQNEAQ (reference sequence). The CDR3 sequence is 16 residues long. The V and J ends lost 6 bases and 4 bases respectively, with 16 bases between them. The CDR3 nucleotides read TGTGCCAGCAGTTCTACCAGGGGTTCCGGGGCCAACGTCCTGACTTTC. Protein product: CASSSTRGSGANVLTF.

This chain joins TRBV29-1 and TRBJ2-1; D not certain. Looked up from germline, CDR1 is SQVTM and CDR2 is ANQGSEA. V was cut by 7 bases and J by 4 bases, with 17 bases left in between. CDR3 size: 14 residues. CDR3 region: CSALADPNYNEQFF. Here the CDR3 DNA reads TGCAGCGCACTGGCGGATCCCAATTACAATGAGCAGTTCTTC.

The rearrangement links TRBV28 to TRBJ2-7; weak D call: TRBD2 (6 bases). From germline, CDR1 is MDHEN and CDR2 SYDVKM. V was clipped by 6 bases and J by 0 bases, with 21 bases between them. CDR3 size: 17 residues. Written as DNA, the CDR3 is TGTGCCAGCAGCCCCGGGGGTTCAAGGATAAGCTCCTACGAGCAGTACTTC. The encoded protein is CASSPGGSRISSYEQYF.

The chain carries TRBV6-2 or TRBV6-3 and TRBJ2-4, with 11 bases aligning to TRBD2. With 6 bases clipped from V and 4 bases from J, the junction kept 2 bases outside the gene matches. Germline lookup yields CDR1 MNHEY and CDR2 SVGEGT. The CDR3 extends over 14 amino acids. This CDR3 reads CASRVAGGKNIQYF. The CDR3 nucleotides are TGTGCCAGCAGAGTAGCGGGAGGGAAAAACATTCAGTACTTC.

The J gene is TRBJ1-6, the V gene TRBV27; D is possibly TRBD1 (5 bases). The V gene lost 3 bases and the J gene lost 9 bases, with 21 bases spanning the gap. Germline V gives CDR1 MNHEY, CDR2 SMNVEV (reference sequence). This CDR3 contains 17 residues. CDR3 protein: CASSLGSPGPKGSPLHF. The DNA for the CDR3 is TGTGCCAGCAGTTTGGGCTCCCCGGGACCTAAGGGTTCACCCCTCCACTTT.